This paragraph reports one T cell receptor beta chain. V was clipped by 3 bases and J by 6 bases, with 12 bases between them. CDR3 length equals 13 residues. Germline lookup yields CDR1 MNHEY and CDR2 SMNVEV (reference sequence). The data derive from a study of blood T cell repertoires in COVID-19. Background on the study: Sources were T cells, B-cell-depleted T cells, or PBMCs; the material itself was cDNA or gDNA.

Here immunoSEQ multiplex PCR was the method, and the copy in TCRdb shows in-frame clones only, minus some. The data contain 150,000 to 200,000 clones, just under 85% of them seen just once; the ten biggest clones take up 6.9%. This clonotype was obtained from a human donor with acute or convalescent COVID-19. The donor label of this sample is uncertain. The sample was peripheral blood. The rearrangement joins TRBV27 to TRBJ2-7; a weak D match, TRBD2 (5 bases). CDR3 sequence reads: CASSLRRVAEQYF. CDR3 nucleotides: TGTGCCAGCAGTTTGAGGCGGGTCGCCGAGCAGTACTTC.